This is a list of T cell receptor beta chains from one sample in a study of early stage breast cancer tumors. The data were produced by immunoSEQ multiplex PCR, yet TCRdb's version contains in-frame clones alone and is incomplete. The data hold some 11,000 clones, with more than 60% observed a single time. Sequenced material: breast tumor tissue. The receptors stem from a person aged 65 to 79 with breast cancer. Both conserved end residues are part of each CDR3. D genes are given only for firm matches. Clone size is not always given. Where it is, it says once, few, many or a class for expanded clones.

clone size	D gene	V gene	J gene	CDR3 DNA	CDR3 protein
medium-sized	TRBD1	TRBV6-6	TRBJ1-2	TGTGCCAGCAGTTACCTCCCTCCAGGGGGGTATGGCTACACCTTC	CASSYLPPGGYGYTF
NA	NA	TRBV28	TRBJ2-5	TGTGCCAGCAGAAAGGAGCCCGAGGTGGAAGAGACCCAGTACTTC	CASRKEPEVEETQYF
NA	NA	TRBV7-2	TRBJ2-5	TGTGCCAGCAGCTTAGTCGGGGTGTCCCAAGAGACCCAGTACTTC	CASSLVGVSQETQYF
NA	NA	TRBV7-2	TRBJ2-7	TGTGCCAGCAGCTTAGTGTCAGGTTCCTACGAGCAGTACTTC	CASSLVSGSYEQYF
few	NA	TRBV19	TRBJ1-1	TGTGCCAGTAGTATATTCGAGGGCGGCTCTGAAGCTTTCTTT	CASSIFEGGSEAFF
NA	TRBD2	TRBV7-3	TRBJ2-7	TGTGCCAGCAGCCCCGGACTAGAATCCTACGAGCAGTACTTC	CASSPGLESYEQYF
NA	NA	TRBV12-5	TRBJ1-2	TGTGCTAGTGGCTTCGACCGAGCTAGGGGCTACACCTTC	CASGFDRARGYTF
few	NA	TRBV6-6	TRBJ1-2	TGTGCCAGCACCACGGGACTAACTAACTATGGCTACACCTTC	CASTTGLTNYGYTF
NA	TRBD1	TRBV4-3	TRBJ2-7	TGCGCCAGCAGCCAAGAGGGACAGGGGCGGCAGTACTTC	CASSQEGQGRQYF
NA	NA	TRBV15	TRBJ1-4	TGTGCCACCAGAGAGCACCCAAATAATGAAAAACTGTTTTTT	CATREHPNNEKLFF
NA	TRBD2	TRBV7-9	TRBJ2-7	TGTGCCAGCAGCCCTTCTAGCGGGAGGCCCTACGAGCAGTACTTC	CASSPSSGRPYEQYF
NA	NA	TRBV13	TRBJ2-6	TGTGCCAGCAGGGTGGCTAGAGTACAAAGTCGGGCCAACGTCCTGACTTTC	CASRVARVQSRANVLTF
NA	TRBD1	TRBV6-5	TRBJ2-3	TGTGCCAGCAGCCTACAGGGGGCTCGAACAGATACGCAGTATTTT	CASSLQGARTDTQYF
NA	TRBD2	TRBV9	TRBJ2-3	TGTGCCAGCAGCGCACGTAGCGGGAGGACAGATACGCAGTATTTT	CASSARSGRTDTQYF
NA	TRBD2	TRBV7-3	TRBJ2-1	TGTGCCAGCAGCTTAAGGCCGCCCGGAGCGGGAGGGTACAATGAGCAGTTCTTC	CASSLRPPGAGGYNEQFF
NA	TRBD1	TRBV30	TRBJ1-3	TGTGCCTGGAGTACAGGGGGCTCTGGAAACACCATATATTTT	CAWSTGGSGNTIYF
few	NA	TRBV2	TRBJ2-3	TGTGCCAGCACCCAAGTCCGGGACACAGATACGCAGTATTTT	CASTQVRDTDTQYF
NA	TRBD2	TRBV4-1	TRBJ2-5	TGCGCCAGCAGCCAAGGACTAGCGGGGGTGGAGACCCAGTACTTC	CASSQGLAGVETQYF
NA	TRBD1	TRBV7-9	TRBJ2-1	TGTGCCAGCAGCGGGGCAGGGGGCCCTGCGAACTACAATGAGCAGTTCTTC	CASSGAGGPANYNEQFF
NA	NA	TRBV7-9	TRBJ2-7	TGTGCCAGCAGCCAGCTGGCCCCAGGAGGCGAGCAGTACTTC	CASSQLAPGGEQYF
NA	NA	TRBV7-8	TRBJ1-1	TGTGCCAGCAGCCCTGCGAGGGGCAGGGGGAACACTGAAGCTTTCTTT	CASSPARGRGNTEAFF
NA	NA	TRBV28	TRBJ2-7	TGTGCCAGCAGTCCGACCAACCGGGACACAACCTACGAGCAGTACTTC	CASSPTNRDTTYEQYF
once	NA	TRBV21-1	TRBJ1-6	TGTGCCAGCAGCAAACCGACAGGATTCTATAATTCACCCCTCCACTTT	CASSKPTGFYNSPLHF
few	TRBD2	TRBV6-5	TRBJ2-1	TGTGCCAGCACCGAGCGGGGGAGCTCCTACAATGAGCAGTTCTTC	CASTERGSSYNEQFF
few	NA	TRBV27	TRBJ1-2	TGTGCCAGCAGTTTCACCCAGGGGTCCGGCTACACCTTC	CASSFTQGSGYTF
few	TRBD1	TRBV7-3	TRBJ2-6	TGTGCCAGCAGCTTAAAGCAGGGGGTCTCGTCTGGGGCCAACGTCCTGACTTTC	CASSLKQGVSSGANVLTF
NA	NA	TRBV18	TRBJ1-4	TGTGCCAGCTCACCACCGGGGGGGTTGATTGAAAAACTGTTTTTT	CASSPPGGLIEKLFF
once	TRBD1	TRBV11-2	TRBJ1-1	TGTGCCAGCAGCCCCACAGGGGGCGCAGGGAACACTGAAGCTTTCTTT	CASSPTGGAGNTEAFF
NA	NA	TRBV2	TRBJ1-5	TGTGCCAGCCGTAAGGCAGGGGAAAGTCAGCCCCAGCATTTT	CASRKAGESQPQHF
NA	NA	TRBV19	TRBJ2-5	TGTGCCAGTAGTAGAGGGACTGGAGAGACCCAGTACTTC	CASSRGTGETQYF
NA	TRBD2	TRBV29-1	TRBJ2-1	TGCAGCGTTGAAGATCCGACGCGGGAGTCCTACAATGAGCAGTTCTTC	CSVEDPTRESYNEQFF
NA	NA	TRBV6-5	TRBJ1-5	TGTGCCAGCCAGTTACAAACAGGTCATAATCAGCCCCAGCATTTT	CASQLQTGHNQPQHF
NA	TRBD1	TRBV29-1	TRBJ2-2	TGCAGCGGGGGACAGTCGAACACCGGGGAGCTGTTTTTT	CSGGQSNTGELFF
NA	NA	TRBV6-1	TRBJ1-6	TGTGCCAGCATGGGGGGGGGTTCACCCCTCCACTTT	CASMGGGSPLHF
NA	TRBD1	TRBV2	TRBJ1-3	TGTGCCAGCAGGGACAGGGCCGGAAACACCATATATTTT	CASRDRAGNTIYF